Below, 12 T cell receptor beta chains from the same sample are listed, as sequenced in a study of cytomegalovirus exposure and HLA in healthy donors. PCR amplification relied on 60 Vbeta primers (plus 13 Jbeta primers). Libraries were prepared by immunoSEQ multiplex PCR; TCRdb keeps only in-frame clonotypes and omits some of them. The sample records fewer than 150,000 clones, about 85% being singletons. Input material: PBMCs. The receptors here all came from a woman aged 25 to 45 in good health and CMV-seropositive.

The chain recombines TRBV28 with TRBJ1-3; 9 nucleotides line up with TRBD1. After removal of 6 bases from V and 2 bases from J, the junction contained 5 bases not matched to a gene. The germline gives CDR1 MDHEN, CDR2 SYDVKM. The CDR3 runs 15 residues. CDR3 sequence (DNA): TGTGCCAGCAGGATGACAGGGGGAACTGGAAACACCATATATTTT. It specifies CASRMTGGTGNTIYF.

This rearrangement joins TRBV7-4 to TRBJ2-7, with D possibly TRBD2 on 6 matching bases. Deletions cut 6 bases from V and 5 bases from J, with 14 bases between. CDR3 size: 13 residues. Germline lookup yields CDR1 SGHVT and CDR2 SQSDAQ. The CDR3 here is CASRSGTPHEQYF. As DNA, the CDR3 is TGTGCCAGCAGGTCCGGGACTCCACACGAGCAGTACTTC.

This clone was picked up one time. The chain has TRBV6-5 and TRBJ1-2; D is ambiguous. Germline loops: CDR1 MNHEY, CDR2 SVGAGI. Deletions cut 7 bases from V and 7 bases from J, with 22 bases between. The CDR3 has 15 residues. The CDR3 protein is CASTPQRASMGGYTF. As DNA, the CDR3 is TGTGCCAGCACCCCTCAGAGGGCATCAATGGGTGGCTACACCTTC.

This sequence joins TRBV30 and TRBJ1-5; TRBD1 is a possible D gene (6 bases). CDR1 and CDR2 (germline): GTSNPN, SVGIG (reference sequence). This CDR3 spans 11 amino acids. The V end lost 2 bases, the J end lost 9 bases, and 8 bases lay between the germline ends. CDR3 protein: CAWSMTGPQHF. The CDR3 coding sequence is TGTGCCTGGAGTATGACAGGGCCCCAGCATTTT.

This clone turned up a few times. The chain employs TRBV19 and TRBJ2-7; no reliable D call. CDR1 is LNHDA and CDR2 is SQIVND in the germline V gene (reference sequence). The CDR3 spans 13 residues. V was clipped by 3 bases and J by 4 bases, with 10 bases between them. CDR3 region: CASSIRDGYEQYF. DNA of the CDR3: TGTGCCAGTAGTATCCGAGACGGGTACGAGCAGTACTTC.

The chain is built from TRBV6-5 and TRBJ2-7; 9 positions agree with TRBD2. The CDR3 runs 15 residues. The germline V gene encodes CDR1 MNHEY and CDR2 SVGAGI. Trimming cost V 6 bases and J 0 bases; bases outside gene matches: 6. The CDR3 protein is CASRPTSGFSYEQYF. For the CDR3, the DNA is TGTGCCAGCAGACCAACTAGCGGGTTCTCCTACGAGCAGTACTTC.

This chain uses TRBV19 with TRBJ1-2, with 9 positions matching TRBD1. The CDR3 runs to 15 residues. The germline CDR1 and CDR2 sequences are LNHDA and SQIVND (reference sequence). J was trimmed by 8 bases and V by 1 base; bases with no gene match: 8. This CDR3 reads CASSIGAGTGTGYTF. The CDR3 DNA reads as TGTGCCAGTAGTATAGGTGCCGGGACAGGGACCGGCTACACCTTC.

The CDR3, as DNA: TGTGCCAGCAGTTTTGGACAGGGGGGGCCCAAACTGTTTTTT. Encoded protein: CASSFGQGGPKLFF. The chain joins TRBV28 to TRBJ1-4; 10 bases map to TRBD1. Germline lookup yields CDR1 MDHEN and CDR2 SYDVKM. This CDR3 is 14 amino acids long. The V segment lost 3 bases and the J segment 11 bases; nucleotides outside the gene matches: 6.

The chain is built from TRBV29-1 and TRBJ2-5; D remains unclear. Germline V lookup: CDR1 SQVTM, CDR2 ANQGSEA. V was clipped by 4 bases and J by 5 bases, with 14 bases between them. CDR3 length: 13 amino acids. The CDR3, as DNA: TGCAGCGTTGGGAGAAACCTTCGGGAGACCCAGTACTTC. Residues: CSVGRNLRETQYF.

CDR3 in DNA: TGCGCCAGCAGCTTTGCCCAGGACTATGGCTACACCTTC. Its protein product is CASSFAQDYGYTF. The chain joins TRBV5-1 to TRBJ1-2; D unresolved. The CDR3 has 13 residues. Looked up from germline, CDR1 is SGHRS and CDR2 is YFSETQ. V gave up 2 bases and J gave up 3 bases, with 8 bases separating them.

J is TRBJ1-1 and V is TRBV9; TRBD1 is a possible D gene (6 bases). In germline, CDR1 is SGDLS, CDR2 YYNGEE. Between the trimmed V and J ends, which lost 0 bases and 4 bases, there was a span of 10 bases. This CDR3 spans 14 amino acids. The CDR3 region has the DNA TGTGCCAGCAGCGTAGCTGACAGGACCACTGAAGCTTTCTTT. Its protein is CASSVADRTTEAFF.

This chain links TRBV28 with TRBJ1-2; 11 nucleotides align to TRBD1. Trimming took 4 bases from V and 0 from J; bases not matched to a gene: 4. Germline-derived CDR1 and CDR2 are MDHEN and SYDVKM. The CDR3 loop spans 16 amino acids. The CDR3 nucleotides are TGTGCCAGCAGTTACCAGGACAGGGGGCCTAACTATGGCTACACCTTC. This gives the protein CASSYQDRGPNYGYTF.